This record looks at one T cell receptor beta chain sequence and its context. The antigen remains undetermined. The data stem from a study of T cell responses to AZD1222 COVID-19 vaccine. Study-level information: Samples with a second dose at about 4 or about 12 weeks were pooled together. Findings and limits, study-wide: Just five or six AZD1222 recipients were seropositive at baseline. White British donors predominated, females outnumbered males, and clonal diversity was possibly underestimated.

Germline V CDR1 and CDR2: SGHTA, FQGTGA. The CDR3 extends over 13 amino acids. Trimming removed 0 bases from V and 6 bases from J, with 6 bases in between. Sequencing was performed with immunoSEQ multiplex PCR; in TCRdb, only in-frame clones are kept and a portion is missing. The table shows about 130,000 clones, with around 89% occurring only once. The chain is built from TRBV7-3 and TRBJ1-5; no clear D gene. The TCR sequence derives from an adult in good health. Specimen: peripheral blood, collected on day 0 of AZD1222 vaccination. The CDR3 protein is CASSLTAAQPQHF. For the CDR3, the DNA is TGTGCCAGCAGCTTAACGGCTGCTCAGCCCCAGCATTTT.